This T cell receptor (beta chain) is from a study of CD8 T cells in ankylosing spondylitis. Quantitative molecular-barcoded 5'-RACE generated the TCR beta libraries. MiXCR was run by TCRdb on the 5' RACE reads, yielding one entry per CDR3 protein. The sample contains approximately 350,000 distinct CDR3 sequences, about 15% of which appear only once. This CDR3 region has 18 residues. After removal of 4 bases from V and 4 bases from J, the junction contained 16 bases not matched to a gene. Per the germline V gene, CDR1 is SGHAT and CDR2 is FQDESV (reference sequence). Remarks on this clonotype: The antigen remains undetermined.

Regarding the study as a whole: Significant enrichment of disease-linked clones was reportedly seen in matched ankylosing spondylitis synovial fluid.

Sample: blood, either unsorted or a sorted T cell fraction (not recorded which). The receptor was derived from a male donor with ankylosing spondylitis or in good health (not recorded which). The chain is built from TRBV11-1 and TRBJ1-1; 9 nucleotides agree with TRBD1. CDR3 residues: CASSSVRDRARTGTEAFF. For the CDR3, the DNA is TGTGCCAGCAGCTCTGTAAGGGACAGGGCGAGAACTGGCACTGAAGCTTTCTTT. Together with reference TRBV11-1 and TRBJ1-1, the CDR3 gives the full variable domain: EAEVAQSPRYKITEKSQAVAFWCDPISGHATLYWYRQILGQGPELLVQFQDESVVDDSQLPKDRFSAERLKGVDSTLKIQPAELGDSAMYLCASSSVRDRARTGTEAFFGQGTRLTVV.